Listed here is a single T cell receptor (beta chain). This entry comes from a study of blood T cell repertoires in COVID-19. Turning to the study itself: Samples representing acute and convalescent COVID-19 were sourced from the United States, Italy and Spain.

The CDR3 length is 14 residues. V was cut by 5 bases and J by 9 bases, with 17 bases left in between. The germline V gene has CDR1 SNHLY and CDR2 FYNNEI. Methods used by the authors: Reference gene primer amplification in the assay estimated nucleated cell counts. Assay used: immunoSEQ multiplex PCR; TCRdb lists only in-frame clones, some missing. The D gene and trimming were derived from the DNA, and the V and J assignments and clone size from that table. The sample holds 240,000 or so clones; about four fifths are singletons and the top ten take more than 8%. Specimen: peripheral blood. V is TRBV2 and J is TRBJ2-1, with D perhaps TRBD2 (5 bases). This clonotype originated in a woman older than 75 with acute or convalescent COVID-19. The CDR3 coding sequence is TGTGCCAGCAGTAGAGGAGGTTCAGAAAGTGAGCAGTTCTTC. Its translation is CASSRGGSESEQFF. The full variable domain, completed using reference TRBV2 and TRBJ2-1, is EPEVTQTPSHQVTQMGQEVILRCVPISNHLYFYWYRQILGQKVEFLVSFYNNEISEKSEIFDDQFSVERPDGSNFTLKIRSTKLEDSAMYFCASSRGGSESEQFFGPGTRLTVL.